The 30 T cell receptor beta chains given below trace back to one sample, sequenced in a study of T cell repertoires in cytomegalovirus infection (dated by TCRdb to about 2019). Reads for this sample came from an Illumina HiSeq 1500. TCRdb reanalyzed the raw reads on its own, using fastp at Q25 for trimming and MiXCR for clone calling, and kept in-frame beta chains. Each CDR3 protein gets just one entry, which takes the most common genes and DNA from the rows behind it. The sample table records more than 650,000 distinct CDR3 sequences; about a third of these occur just once. 2.5% to 3.5% of the sample is held by the ten biggest clonotypes. Sequenced material: PBMCs. The receptors derive from a human donor in good health (CMV status not recorded). Some clones in this sample may be carry-over from other donors' samples.

This clonotype has a handful of counts. This sequence joins TRBV27 and TRBJ1-1; TRBD1 is a possible D gene (5 bases). CDR1 is MNHEY and CDR2 is SMNVEV in the germline V gene (reference sequence). V was shortened by 6 bases and J by 4 bases, with 15 bases between the two germline ends. CDR3 length equals 14 residues. CDR3 in DNA: TGTGCCAGCAGCCTTTATACGGGGGGCACTGAAGCTTTCTTT. It specifies CASSLYTGGTEAFF.

This clonotype was detected only a few times. The gene calls are TRBV12-3 or TRBV12-4 and TRBJ1-2; 7 bases agree with TRBD1. CDR3 length: 13 amino acids. J gave up 5 bases and V 3 bases, and 3 bases lay outside the gene matches. As DNA, the CDR3 is TGTGCCAGCAGTTTTGTCAGGGGGTATGGCTACACCTTC. It encodes CASSFVRGYGYTF.

This clonotype was picked up one time. This chain links TRBV6-8 with TRBJ2-1; perhaps TRBD2 as D (5 bases). CDR3 length equals 17 residues. Germline V gives CDR1 MNHGY, CDR2 SAAAGT. Trimming left V 6 bases short and J 4 bases short, with 22 bases between. In DNA form, the CDR3 reads TGTGCCAGCAGCTACAGCTTGGGGAGTATGAAATACAATGAGCAGTTCTTC. It yields the protein CASSYSLGSMKYNEQFF.

About this clonotype: This clone may be a read error of a much larger clone one base away. The chain joins TRBV7-2 to TRBJ1-1; 9 bases are shared with TRBD1. The CDR3 extends over 15 amino acids. CDR1 SGHTA and CDR2 FQGNSA come from the germline V gene. The J segment lost 5 bases and the V segment lost 3 bases, leaving 7 bases of the junction unmatched. CDR3 sequence reads: CASSFGTGHQTEAFF. The DNA for the CDR3 is TGTGCCAGCAGCTTTGGGACAGGGCATCAAACTGAAGCTTTCTTT.

This clonotype was seen only a few times. The chain couples TRBV11-2 to TRBJ2-1; D unclear. The germline V and J ends were trimmed by 5 bases and 7 bases, with 9 bases remaining between them. The CDR3 consists of 12 residues. CDR1 is SGHAT, CDR2 FQNNGV, per germline. CDR3 protein: CASSPTKNEQFF. Written as DNA, the CDR3 is TGTGCCAGCAGCCCCACGAAAAATGAGCAGTTCTTC. Combining the CDR3 with reference TRBV11-2 and TRBJ2-1 gives the whole variable domain EAGVAQSPRYKIIEKRQSVAFWCNPISGHATLYWYQQILGQGPKLLIQFQNNGVVDDSQLPKDRFSAERLKGVDSTLKIQPAKLEDSAVYLCASSPTKNEQFFGPGTRLTVL.

The V and J genes are TRBV19 and TRBJ2-2; D is possibly TRBD2 (5 bases). V lost 8 bases and J 7 bases, leaving 17 bases between the germline ends. Germline CDR1 and CDR2: LNHDA and SQIVND (reference sequence). This CDR3 contains 14 residues. The CDR3 nucleotides are TGTGCCAGTTTACTAGTAAATGGGAACGGGGAGCTGTTTTTT. This sequence encodes CASLLVNGNGELFF. Looking up the rest from reference TRBV19 and TRBJ2-2 gives the full variable domain: DGGITQSPKYLFRKEGQNVTLSCEQNLNHDAMYWYRQDPGQGLRLIYYSQIVNDFQKGDIAEGYSVSREKKESFPLTVTSAQKNPTAFYLCASLLVNGNGELFFGEGSRLTVL.

This clonotype was picked up a small number of times. The chain has TRBV15 and TRBJ2-1; D may be TRBD1 (5 bases). The V gene lost 4 bases and the J gene lost 4 bases, with 17 bases spanning the gap. The CDR3 contains 16 residues. Per the germline V gene, CDR1 is LNHNV and CDR2 is YYDKDF (reference sequence). CDR3 DNA: TGTGCCACCAGCACTTACGACAGTAGCTTTTACAATGAGCAGTTCTTC. This gives the protein CATSTYDSSFYNEQFF.

The V call is TRBV6-2 or TRBV6-3, the J call TRBJ1-1; D might be TRBD1 (6 bases). Between the trimmed V and J ends, which lost 6 bases and 3 bases, there was a span of 11 bases. This CDR3 comprises 13 residues. Germline lookup yields CDR1 MNHEY and CDR2 SVGEGT. The CDR3 loop reads CASSPDRHTEAFF. DNA for the CDR3: TGTGCCAGCAGCCCGGACAGACACACTGAAGCTTTCTTT.

This clonotype has more than one count but fewer than ten. J is TRBJ2-2 and V is TRBV12-3 or TRBV12-4; the D gene is possibly TRBD2 (6 bases). V was clipped by 10 bases and J by 5 bases, with 8 bases between them. There are 11 residues in the CDR3. CDR3 sequence (DNA): TGTGCCACCCGGGGGACCGGGGAGCTGTTTTTT. Its translation: CATRGTGELFF.

V and J are TRBV20-1 and TRBJ2-1; D remains ambiguous. CDR3 size: 12 residues. Trimming shortened V by 3 bases and J by 9 bases, and 12 bases separated the two germline ends. Per germline, CDR1 DFQATT and CDR2 SNEGSKA (reference sequence). The CDR3 sequence is CSARAIRAEQFF. The CDR3 nucleotides read TGCAGTGCTAGGGCGATAAGGGCTGAGCAGTTCTTC.

This clonotype was observed a few times. The chain uses TRBV24-1 and TRBJ2-5; 11 nucleotides line up with TRBD2. The CDR3 contains 16 residues. V lost 6 bases and J lost 4; bases outside the gene matches: 9. Germline CDR1 KGHDR, CDR2 SFDVKD. This chain's CDR3 is CATSPSTSGVRETQYF. In DNA form, the CDR3 reads TGTGCCACCAGTCCTTCGACTAGCGGGGTTCGAGAGACCCAGTACTTC.

V usage is TRBV7-9 and J usage is TRBJ2-7; TRBD1 matches at 10 bases. This CDR3 comprises 17 residues. Germline CDR1 SEHNR, CDR2 FQNEAQ (reference sequence). Trimming removed 5 bases from V and 6 bases from J; junction bases left unmatched: 16. As DNA, the CDR3 is TGTGCCAGCAGCCTGCTGACCGGGACAGGGGTCTTTGGCGAGCAGTACTTC. Translation gives CASSLLTGTGVFGEQYF.

The chain carries TRBV28 and TRBJ1-5; 12 bases are shared with TRBD1. Trimming cost V 11 bases and J 6 bases; bases outside gene matches: 5. This CDR3 comprises 13 residues. Germline V gene sequence: CDR1 MDHEN, CDR2 SYDVKM. CDR3 coding DNA: TGTGCCTGCGGGGGACAGGGGGCTCAGCCCCAGCATTTT. Translated: CACGGQGAQPQHF.

The CDR3 bases are TGTGCCCTTCCCGGAGACTCCTATAATTCACCCCTCCACTTT. This gives the protein CALPGDSYNSPLHF. This chain uses TRBV19 with TRBJ1-6; no firm D call. Germline V gives CDR1 LNHDA, CDR2 SQIVND (reference sequence). The CDR3 spans 14 residues. Trimming left V 11 bases short and J 0 bases short, with 11 bases between.

This chain uses TRBV7-9 with TRBJ2-1, with TRBD1 matching over 9 bases. The V and J ends lost 5 bases and 6 bases, in that order; junction bases with no gene match: 11. The CDR3 is made up of 16 amino acids. Looked up from germline, CDR1 is SEHNR and CDR2 is FQNEAQ (reference sequence). The chain's CDR3 is CASSQPGQGSVNEQFF. CDR3 in DNA: TGTGCCAGCAGCCAACCGGGACAGGGTAGTGTCAATGAGCAGTTCTTC.

To note about this clonotype: No conserved phenylalanine or tryptophan is present at the end of the CDR3, so a read error is the likely explanation. The V gene is TRBV4-1, the J gene TRBJ2-1; weak D call: TRBD1 (5 bases). CDR3 size: 15 residues. The germline gives CDR1 MGHRA, CDR2 YSYEKL. CDR3 residues: CASSPPAAGMVEQFL. In DNA form, the CDR3 reads TGTGCCAGCAGTCCTCCCGCGGCAGGGATGGTTGAGCAGTTCTTA.

This clonotype was observed a handful of times. V gene TRBV28 combines with J gene TRBJ2-5, with D tentatively TRBD2 (5 bases). Germline-derived CDR1 and CDR2 are MDHEN and SYDVKM. The length of the CDR3 is 15 residues. V gave up 2 bases and J gave up 0 bases, with 10 bases separating them. The CDR3 sequence is CASSLEELDQETQYF. CDR3 bases: TGTGCCAGCAGTTTAGAGGAACTAGACCAAGAGACCCAGTACTTC.

A few counts support this clonotype. The chain links TRBV7-8 to TRBJ2-3, with 9 nucleotides matching TRBD2. V was clipped by 3 bases and J by 10 bases; unmatched bases: 11. The CDR3 runs 15 residues. CDR1 and CDR2 from the germline V gene are SGHVS and FQNEAQ. CDR3 protein: CASSLGGSGGFAQYF. The CDR3 region has the DNA TGTGCCAGCAGCTTGGGCGGTAGCGGGGGTTTCGCGCAGTATTTT. Full variable domain (remainder filled in from reference TRBV7-8 and TRBJ2-3): GAGVSQSPRYKVAKRGQDVALRCDPISGHVSLFWYQQALGQGPEFLTYFQNEAQLDKSGLPSDRFFAERPEGSVSTLKIQRTQQEDSAVYLCASSLGGSGGFAQYFGPGTRLTVL.

A few counts support this clonotype. This chain links TRBV6-6 with TRBJ1-3; D remains unclear. The CDR3 extends over 15 amino acids. Per the germline V gene, CDR1 is MNHNY and CDR2 is SVGAGI (reference sequence). Trimming removed 0 bases from V and 0 bases from J, with 6 bases in between. The CDR3 DNA sequence: TGTGCCAGCAGTTACTCCCTCTTCTCTGGAAACACCATATATTTT. Translating gives CASSYSLFSGNTIYF.

This clonotype was seen at least ten times. The chain carries TRBV7-2 and TRBJ1-2; 7 nucleotides agree with TRBD1. This CDR3 is built from 15 residues. The V segment lost 5 bases and the J segment 0 bases; nucleotides outside the gene matches: 6. Looked up from germline, CDR1 is SGHTA and CDR2 is FQGNSA. The CDR3 DNA reads as TGTGCCAGCAGCAATGACAGGGCCACTAACTATGGCTACACCTTC. Protein product: CASSNDRATNYGYTF.

To note about this clonotype: One base away lies a much larger clone, so this may be a sequencing read error. The V gene is TRBV7-8, the J gene TRBJ1-1, with D perhaps TRBD1 (6 bases). Germline assignment: CDR1 SGHVS and CDR2 FQNEAQ. This CDR3 region has 18 residues. This chain's CDR3 is CASSLRGSGAGGNTEALF. The CDR3 DNA reads TGTGCCAGCAGCTTAAGGGGGTCGGGGGCAGGAGGTAACACTGAAGCTTTATTT.

This rearrangement joins TRBV5-5 to TRBJ1-2, with TRBD1 as a possible D gene (6 bases). V was shortened by 0 bases and J by 2 bases, with 11 bases between the two germline ends. CDR1 is SGHKS and CDR2 is YYEKEE in the germline V gene (reference sequence). The CDR3 spans 15 residues. CDR3 amino acids: CASSLVGQRNYGYTF. The CDR3 DNA reads TGTGCCAGCAGCTTGGTTGGACAGCGGAACTATGGCTACACCTTC. The full variable domain, completed using reference TRBV5-5 and TRBJ1-2, is DAGVTQSPTHLIKTRGQQVTLRCSPISGHKSVSWYQQVLGQGPQFIFQYYEKEERGRGNFPDRFSARQFPNYSSELNVNALLLGDSALYLCASSLVGQRNYGYTFGSGTRLTVV.

This clonotype has more than one count but fewer than ten. V is TRBV11-2 and J is TRBJ1-2, with 7 bases identical to TRBD1. CDR1 and CDR2 from the germline V gene are SGHAT and FQNNGV. The CDR3 covers 17 residues. With 5 bases clipped from V and 3 bases from J, the junction kept 15 bases outside the gene matches. The CDR3 region is CASSPGTAESLHYGYTF. The CDR3, as DNA: TGTGCCAGCAGCCCTGGGACAGCCGAGTCTCTCCACTATGGCTACACCTTC.

The chain recombines TRBV11-2 with TRBJ2-3; 15 nucleotides match TRBD2. CDR3 length: 18 amino acids. Germline V gives CDR1 SGHAT, CDR2 FQNNGV. Trimming took 4 bases from V and 0 from J; bases not matched to a gene: 5. In DNA, the CDR3 is TGTGCCAGCAGCTGGGGGACTAGCGGGGGGCCTAGCACAGATACGCAGTATTTT. Translated: CASSWGTSGGPSTDTQYF.

The V and J genes are TRBV7-2 and TRBJ2-1, with 10 bases fitting TRBD2. Trimming at V came to 2 bases and at J to 6 bases, leaving 7 bases not matched to a gene. Germline CDR1 and CDR2: SGHTA and FQGNSA. This CDR3 comprises 16 residues. CDR3 residues: CASSLRSSGSLNEQFF. CDR3 DNA sequence: TGTGCCAGCAGCTTAAGGTCTAGCGGGAGTCTCAATGAGCAGTTCTTC.

V usage is TRBV10-3 and J usage is TRBJ2-1; TRBD2 aligns across 12 bases. Germline V gives CDR1 ENHRY, CDR2 SYGVKD. The junction had 9 bases not matched to a gene; V was cut back by 6 bases and J by 0 bases. This CDR3 is 18 amino acids long. The CDR3 bases are TGTGCCATCAGAAAGACTAGCGGGGGTCCTAGCTCCTACAATGAGCAGTTCTTC. This translates into CAIRKTSGGPSSYNEQFF.

This rearrangement joins TRBV24-1 to TRBJ2-3; D call uncertain. This CDR3 comprises 15 residues. Germline V gene sequence: CDR1 KGHDR, CDR2 SFDVKD. Trimming took off 4 bases at V and 2 bases at J, with 12 bases between the two ends. CDR3 region: CATSDSRRFTDTQYF. As DNA, the CDR3 is TGTGCCACCAGTGACTCAAGACGGTTCACAGATACGCAGTATTTT.

This clonotype was counted between two and nine times. An end of the junction differs from the germline gene, which may be a read error. This sequence joins TRBV4-1 and TRBJ2-2, with 14 bases identical to TRBD2. This CDR3 has 17 residues. Germline V gene data show CDR1 as MGHRA and CDR2 as YSYEKL. The chain's CDR3 is CASSYGTSGRWTGELFF. The CDR3 nucleotides are TGTGCCAGCAGCTACGGGACTAGCGGGAGATGGACCGGGGAGCTGTTTTTT.

The chain is built from TRBV28 and TRBJ2-1, with D maybe TRBD1 (6 bases). Trimming pared 5 bases from V and 0 bases from J, leaving 20 bases between. From germline, CDR1 is MDHEN and CDR2 SYDVKM. The CDR3 consists of 18 residues. This CDR3 is CASSDLWTVTGSYNEQFF. For the CDR3, the DNA is TGTGCCAGCAGTGACCTTTGGACAGTGACGGGCTCCTACAATGAGCAGTTCTTC.

The chain has TRBV6-1 and TRBJ1-2, with D unclear. The length of the CDR3 is 12 residues. Germline V gene sequence: CDR1 MNHNS, CDR2 SASEGT. Trimming removed 5 bases from V and 3 bases from J, with 7 bases in between. CDR3 bases: TGTGCCAGCAGTTGTGTGGACTATGGCTACACCTTC. This sequence encodes CASSCVDYGYTF.